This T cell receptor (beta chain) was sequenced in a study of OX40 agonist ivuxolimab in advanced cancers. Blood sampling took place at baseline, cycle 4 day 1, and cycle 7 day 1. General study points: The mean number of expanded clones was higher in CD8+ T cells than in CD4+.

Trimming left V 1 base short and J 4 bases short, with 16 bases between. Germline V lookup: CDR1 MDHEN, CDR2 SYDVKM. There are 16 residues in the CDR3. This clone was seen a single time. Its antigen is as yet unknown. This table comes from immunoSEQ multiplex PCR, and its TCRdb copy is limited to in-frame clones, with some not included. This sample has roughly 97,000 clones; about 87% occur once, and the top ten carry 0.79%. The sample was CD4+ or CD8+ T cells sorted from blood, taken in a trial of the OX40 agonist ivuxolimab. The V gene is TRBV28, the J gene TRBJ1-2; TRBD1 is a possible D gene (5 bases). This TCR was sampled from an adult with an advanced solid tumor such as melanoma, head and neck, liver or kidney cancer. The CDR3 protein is CASSLSVGTRSYGYTF. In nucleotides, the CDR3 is TGTGCCAGCAGTTTATCGGTAGGGACCCGCTCCTATGGCTACACCTTC.